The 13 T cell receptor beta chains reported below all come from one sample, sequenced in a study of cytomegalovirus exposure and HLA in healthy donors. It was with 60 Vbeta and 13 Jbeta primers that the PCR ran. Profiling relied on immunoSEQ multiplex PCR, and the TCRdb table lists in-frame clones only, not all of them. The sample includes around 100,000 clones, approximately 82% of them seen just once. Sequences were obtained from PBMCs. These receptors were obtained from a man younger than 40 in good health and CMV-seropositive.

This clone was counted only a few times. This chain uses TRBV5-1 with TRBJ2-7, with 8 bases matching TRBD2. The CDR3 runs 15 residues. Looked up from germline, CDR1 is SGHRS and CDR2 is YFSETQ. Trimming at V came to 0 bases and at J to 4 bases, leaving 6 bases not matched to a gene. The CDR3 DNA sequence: TGCGCCAGCAGCTTGGTAGTAGCGGGGAATTACGAGCAGTACTTC. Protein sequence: CASSLVVAGNYEQYF.

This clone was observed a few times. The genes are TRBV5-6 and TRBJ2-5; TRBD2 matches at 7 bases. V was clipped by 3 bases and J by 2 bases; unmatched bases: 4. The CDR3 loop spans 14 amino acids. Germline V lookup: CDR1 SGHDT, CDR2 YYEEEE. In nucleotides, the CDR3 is TGTGCCAGCAGCTCCGGACTAGTTCAAGAGACCCAGTACTTC. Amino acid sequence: CASSSGLVQETQYF.

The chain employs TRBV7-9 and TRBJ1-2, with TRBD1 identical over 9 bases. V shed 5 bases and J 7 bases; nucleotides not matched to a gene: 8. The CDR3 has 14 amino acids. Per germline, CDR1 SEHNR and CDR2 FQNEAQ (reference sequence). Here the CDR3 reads CASSRGQGIRGYTF. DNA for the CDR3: TGTGCCAGCAGCCGCGGACAGGGGATTCGTGGCTACACCTTC.

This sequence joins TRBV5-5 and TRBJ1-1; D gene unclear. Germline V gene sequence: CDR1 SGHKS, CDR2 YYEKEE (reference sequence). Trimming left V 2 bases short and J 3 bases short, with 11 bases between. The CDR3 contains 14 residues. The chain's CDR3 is CASSLNFEDTEAFF. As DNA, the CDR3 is TGTGCCAGCAGCTTAAATTTTGAGGACACTGAAGCTTTCTTT.

Here the CDR3 DNA reads TGTGCCAGCAGCCCGCCGGGGAGGGGGGGCACCGGGGAGCTGTTTTTT. It translates to CASSPPGRGGTGELFF. J is TRBJ2-2 and V is TRBV5-4; possible D gene TRBD2, 7 bases. The germline CDR1 and CDR2 sequences are SGHNT and YYREEE (reference sequence). The CDR3 runs to 16 residues. V lost 4 bases to trimming and J lost 4 bases, with 17 bases between them.

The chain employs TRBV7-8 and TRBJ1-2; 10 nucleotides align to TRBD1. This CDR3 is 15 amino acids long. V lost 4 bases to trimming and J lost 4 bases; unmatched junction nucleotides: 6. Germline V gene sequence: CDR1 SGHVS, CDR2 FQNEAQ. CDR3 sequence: CASSYTTGGPYGYTF. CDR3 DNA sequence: TGTGCCAGCAGCTACACGACAGGGGGCCCCTATGGCTACACCTTC.

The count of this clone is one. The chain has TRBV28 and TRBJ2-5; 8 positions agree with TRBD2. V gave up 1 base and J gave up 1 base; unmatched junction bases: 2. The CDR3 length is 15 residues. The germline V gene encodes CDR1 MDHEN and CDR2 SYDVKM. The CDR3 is CASSLFAGGQETQYF. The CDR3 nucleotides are TGTGCCAGCAGTTTATTTGCGGGAGGCCAAGAGACCCAGTACTTC.

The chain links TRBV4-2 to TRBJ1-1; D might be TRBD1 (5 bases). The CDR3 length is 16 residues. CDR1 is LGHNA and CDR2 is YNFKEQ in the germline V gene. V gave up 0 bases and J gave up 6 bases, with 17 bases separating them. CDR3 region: CASSQDHGGKSPEAFF. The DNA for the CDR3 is TGTGCCAGCAGCCAAGATCACGGGGGTAAGTCCCCTGAAGCTTTCTTT.

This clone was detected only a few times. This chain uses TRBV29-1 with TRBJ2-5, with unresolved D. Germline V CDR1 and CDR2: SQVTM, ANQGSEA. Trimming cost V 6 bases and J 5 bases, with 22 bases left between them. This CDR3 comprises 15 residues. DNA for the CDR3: TGCAGCGTCGCTCCCTGGGCCCCTTCCCAGGAGACCCAGTACTTC. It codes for CSVAPWAPSQETQYF.

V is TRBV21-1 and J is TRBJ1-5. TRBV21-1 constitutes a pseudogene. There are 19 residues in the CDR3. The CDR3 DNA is TGTGCCAGCAGCAAAGCGATCAGCAGCGGGGGTCATAGCAATCAGCCCCAGCATTTT. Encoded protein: CASSKAISSGGHSNQPQHF.

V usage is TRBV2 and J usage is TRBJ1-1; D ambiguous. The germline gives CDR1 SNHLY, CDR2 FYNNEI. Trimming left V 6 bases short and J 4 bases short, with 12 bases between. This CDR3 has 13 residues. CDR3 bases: TGTGCCAGCAGGGCGGACTCAGGCACTGAAGCTTTCTTT. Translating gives CASRADSGTEAFF.

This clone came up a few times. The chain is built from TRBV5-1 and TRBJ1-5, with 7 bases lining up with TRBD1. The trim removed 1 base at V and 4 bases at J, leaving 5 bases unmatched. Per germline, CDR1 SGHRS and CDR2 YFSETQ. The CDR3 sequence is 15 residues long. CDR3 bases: TGCGCCAGCAGCTTGACAGGGGCTGGGAATCAGCCCCAGCATTTT. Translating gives CASSLTGAGNQPQHF.

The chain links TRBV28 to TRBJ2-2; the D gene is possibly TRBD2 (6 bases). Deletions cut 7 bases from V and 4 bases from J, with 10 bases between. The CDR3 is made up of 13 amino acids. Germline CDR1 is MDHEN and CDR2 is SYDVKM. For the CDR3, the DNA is TGTGCCAGCATGGAGGGAGGCACCGGGGAGCTGTTTTTT. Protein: CASMEGGTGELFF. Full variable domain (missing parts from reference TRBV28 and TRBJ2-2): DVKVTQSSRYLVKRTGEKVFLECVQDMDHENMFWYRQDPGLGLRLIYFSYDVKMKEKGDIPEGYSVSREKKERFSLILESASTNQTSMYLCASMEGGTGELFFGEGSRLTVL.